What follows describes a single T cell receptor beta chain. The CDR3 consists of 15 residues. Looked up from germline, CDR1 is SGHTA and CDR2 is FQGNSA. Trimming pared 1 base from V and 3 bases from J, leaving 13 bases between. This record comes from a study of CD8 T cells in Susac syndrome. After extraction with the RNeasy kit, roughly 0.45 to 1 ug of the RNA was reverse transcribed using random hexamers. Each CDR3 protein gets one entry after TCRdb re-called the immunoSEQ multiplex PCR reads with MiXCR. The sample yields about 300,000 distinct CDR3 sequences, roughly 94% seen once. The sequenced material came from CD4+ T cells from PBMCs. This sequence was found in a human donor with multiple sclerosis. The V and J genes are TRBV7-2 and TRBJ2-7; possible D gene TRBD2, 5 bases. CDR3 region: CASSLGPSSSYEQYF. The CDR3 nucleotides are TGTGCCAGCAGCTTAGGGCCTAGCTCCAGCTACGAGCAGTACTTC.